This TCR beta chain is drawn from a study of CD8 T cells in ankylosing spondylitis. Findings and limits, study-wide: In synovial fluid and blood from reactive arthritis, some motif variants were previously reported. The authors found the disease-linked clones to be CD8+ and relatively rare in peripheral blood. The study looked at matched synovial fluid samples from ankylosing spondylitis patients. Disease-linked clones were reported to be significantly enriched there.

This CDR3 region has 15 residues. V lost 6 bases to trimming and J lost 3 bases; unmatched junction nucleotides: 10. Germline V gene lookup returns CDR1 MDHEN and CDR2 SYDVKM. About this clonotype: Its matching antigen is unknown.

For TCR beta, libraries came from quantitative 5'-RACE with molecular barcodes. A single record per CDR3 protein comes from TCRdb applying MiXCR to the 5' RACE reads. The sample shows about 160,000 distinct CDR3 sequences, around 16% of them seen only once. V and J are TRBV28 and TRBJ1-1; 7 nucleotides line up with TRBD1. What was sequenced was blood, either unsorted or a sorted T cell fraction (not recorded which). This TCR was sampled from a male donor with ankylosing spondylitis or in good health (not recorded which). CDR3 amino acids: CASSPNGQADTEAFF. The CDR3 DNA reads TGTGCCAGCAGCCCGAACGGACAGGCGGACACTGAAGCTTTCTTT. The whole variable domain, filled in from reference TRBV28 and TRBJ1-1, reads DVKVTQSSRYLVKRTGEKVFLECVQDMDHENMFWYRQDPGLGLRLIYFSYDVKMKEKGDIPEGYSVSREKKERFSLILESASTNQTSMYLCASSPNGQADTEAFFGQGTRLTVV.